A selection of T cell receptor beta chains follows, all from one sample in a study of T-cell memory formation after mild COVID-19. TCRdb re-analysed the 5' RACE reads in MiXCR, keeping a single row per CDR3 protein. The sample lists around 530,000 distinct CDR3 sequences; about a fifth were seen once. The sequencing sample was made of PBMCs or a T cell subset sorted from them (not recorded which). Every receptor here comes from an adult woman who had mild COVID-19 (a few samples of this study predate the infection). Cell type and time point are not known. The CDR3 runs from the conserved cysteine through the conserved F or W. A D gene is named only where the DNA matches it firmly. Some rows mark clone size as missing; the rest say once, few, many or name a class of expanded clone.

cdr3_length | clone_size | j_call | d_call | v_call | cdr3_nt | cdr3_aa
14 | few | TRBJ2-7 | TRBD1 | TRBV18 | TGTGCCAGCTCTCACGGACAGGGGGCTGACGAGCAGTACTTC | CASSHGQGADEQYF
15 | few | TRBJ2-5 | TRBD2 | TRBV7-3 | TGTGCCAGCAGTCGTAGCGGGAGGGCCTTCGAGACCCAGTACTTC | CASSRSGRAFETQYF
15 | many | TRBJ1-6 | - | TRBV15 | TGTGCCACCAGCAGAGATGGGGAGGGCAGGTCACCCCTCCACTTT | CATSRDGEGRSPLHF
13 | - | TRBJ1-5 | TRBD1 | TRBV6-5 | TGTGCCAGCAGTTACCAGGGGGTTGGGCCCCAGCATTTT | CASSYQGVGPQHF
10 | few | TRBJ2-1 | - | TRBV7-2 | TGTGCCAGCAGTGCGTTTGAGCAGTTCTTC | CASSAFEQFF
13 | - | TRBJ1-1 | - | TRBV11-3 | TGTGCCAGCAGCTTAGCTAGGGTCACTGAAGCTTTCTTT | CASSLARVTEAFF
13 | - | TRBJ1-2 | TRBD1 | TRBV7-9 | TGTGCCAGCAGCTTGACAGGGGAGGAAGGCTACACCTTC | CASSLTGEEGYTF
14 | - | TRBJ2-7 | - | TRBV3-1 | TGTGCCAGCAGCCACGGGACGGGCGAGTGGGAGCAGTACTTC | CASSHGTGEWEQYF
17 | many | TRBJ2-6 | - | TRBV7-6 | TGTGCCAGCAGCATCCGGGACGTGAATACTGGGGCCAACGTCCTGACTTTC | CASSIRDVNTGANVLTF
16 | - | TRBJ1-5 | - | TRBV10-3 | TGTGCCATCAGTGAGTCTTGGCCTACCTCGGGGCAGCCCCAGCATTTT | CAISESWPTSGQPQHF
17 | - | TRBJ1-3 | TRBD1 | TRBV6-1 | TGTGCCAGCAGAGATGACAGGGCCATACCCTCTGGAAACACCATATATTTT | CASRDDRAIPSGNTIYF
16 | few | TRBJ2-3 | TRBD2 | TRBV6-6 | TGTGCCAGCAGTCCTCTGAGCGGGAGGGGAACAGATACGCAGTATTTT | CASSPLSGRGTDTQYF
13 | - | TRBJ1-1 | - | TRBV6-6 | TGTGCCAGCAGTTACGATGGGGCTTCTGAAGCTTTCTTT | CASSYDGASEAFF